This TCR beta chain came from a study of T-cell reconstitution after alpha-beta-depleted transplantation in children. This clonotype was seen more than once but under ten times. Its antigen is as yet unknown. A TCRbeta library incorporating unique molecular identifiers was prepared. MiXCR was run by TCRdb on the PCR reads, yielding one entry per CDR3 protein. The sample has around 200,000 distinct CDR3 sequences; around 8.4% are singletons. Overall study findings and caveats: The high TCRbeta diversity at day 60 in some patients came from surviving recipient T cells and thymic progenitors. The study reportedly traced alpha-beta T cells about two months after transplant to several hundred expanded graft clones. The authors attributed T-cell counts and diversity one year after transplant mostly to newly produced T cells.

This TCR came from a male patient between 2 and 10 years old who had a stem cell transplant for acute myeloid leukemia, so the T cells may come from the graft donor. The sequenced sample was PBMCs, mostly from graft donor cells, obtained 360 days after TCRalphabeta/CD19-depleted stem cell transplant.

The CDR3 is CATSDPGQGKETQYF. The CDR3 DNA is TGTGCCACCAGTGATCCCGGACAGGGTAAAGAGACCCAGTACTTC. V and J are TRBV24-1 and TRBJ2-5; 8 bases match TRBD1. The V gene end was trimmed by 3 bases and the J gene end by 3 bases; junction bases not matched to a gene: 5. This CDR3 contains 15 residues. Germline CDR1 KGHDR, CDR2 SFDVKD.